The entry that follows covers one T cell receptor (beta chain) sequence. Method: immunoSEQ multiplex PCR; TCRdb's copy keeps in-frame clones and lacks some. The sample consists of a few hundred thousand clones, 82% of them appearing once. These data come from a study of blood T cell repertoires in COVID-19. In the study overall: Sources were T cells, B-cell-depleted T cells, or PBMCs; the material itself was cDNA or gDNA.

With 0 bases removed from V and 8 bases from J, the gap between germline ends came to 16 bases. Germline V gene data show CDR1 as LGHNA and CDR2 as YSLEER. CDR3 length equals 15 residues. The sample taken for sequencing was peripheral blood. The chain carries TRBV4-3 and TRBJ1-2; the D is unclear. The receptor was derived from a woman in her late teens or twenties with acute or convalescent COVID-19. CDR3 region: CASSQDVLAVVGYTF. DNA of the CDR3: TGCGCCAGCAGCCAAGATGTGTTGGCTGTTGTCGGCTACACCTTC.